This is a list of T cell receptor beta chains from one sample in a study of T cell repertoires in cytomegalovirus infection. What these receptors recognize is not known. TCRdb re-called the reads with MiXCR, one entry per CDR3 protein. The profile shows approximately 1,000,000 distinct CDR3 sequences, roughly 30% of them singletons. Specimen: cultured CD8+ T cells from PBMCs, collected from culture after CMV antigen stimulation. All receptors derive from a human donor in good health (CMV status not recorded). Some clones in this sample may be carry-over from other donors' samples. Both conserved end residues are part of each CDR3. D genes are given only for firm matches. Some rows mark clone size as missing; the rest say once, few, many or name a class of expanded clone.

abundance	v_gene	j_gene	d_gene	CDR3aa	CDR3nt
many	TRBV12-3/TRBV12-4	TRBJ1-2	TRBD1	CASSFRGHVDGYTF	TGTGCCAGCAGTTTCAGGGGGCATGTCGATGGCTACACCTTC
-	TRBV13	TRBJ1-1	-	CASTSRQGISEAFF	TGTGCCAGCACCTCTCGCCAGGGGATCTCTGAAGCTTTCTTT
few	TRBV29-1	TRBJ1-1	TRBD1	CSVPPGQAGLNTEAFF	TGCAGCGTCCCCCCGGGACAGGCAGGGTTGAACACTGAAGCTTTCTTT
-	TRBV19	TRBJ1-3	-	CASLMSSGNTIYF	TGTGCCAGTTTGATGTCTTCTGGAAACACCATATATTTT
few	TRBV12-3/TRBV12-4	TRBJ2-3	TRBD2	CASSGGDFSSTDTQYF	TGTGCCAGCAGCGGGGGGGACTTCTCTAGCACAGATACGCAGTATTTT
-	TRBV7-9	TRBJ2-5	-	CASSFSSRETQYF	TGTGCCAGCAGCTTTTCCTCGAGGGAGACCCAGTACTTC
-	TRBV28	TRBJ1-5	TRBD1	CASRAKWTGSNQPQHF	TGTGCCAGCAGGGCCAAGTGGACAGGTAGCAATCAGCCCCAGCATTTT
-	TRBV6-8	TRBJ2-7	-	CASLSGHEQYF	TGTGCCAGCCTTAGCGGCCACGAGCAGTACTTC
-	TRBV11-2	TRBJ1-2	-	CASSFPQTGYTF	TGTGCCAGCAGCTTTCCTCAGACAGGCTACACCTTC
few	TRBV14	TRBJ1-1	-	CASSLLTGVNTEAFF	TGTGCCAGCAGCCTCCTGACAGGTGTGAACACTGAAGCTTTCTTT
few	TRBV9	TRBJ2-3	-	CASSGSFGTDTQYF	TGTGCCAGCAGCGGAAGTTTCGGCACAGATACGCAGTATTTT
-	TRBV12-5	TRBJ1-5	TRBD1	CASGLPGGQGQPQHF	TGTGCTAGTGGTTTGCCAGGGGGCCAGGGGCAGCCCCAGCATTTT
-	TRBV2	TRBJ1-1	TRBD1	CASSEGEGRQGLNTEAFF	TGTGCCAGCAGTGAGGGGGAGGGAAGACAGGGGTTGAACACTGAAGCTTTCTTT
few	TRBV10-3	TRBJ2-3	TRBD1	CATSGGTPTDTQYF	TGTGCCACATCAGGGGGAACCCCCACAGATACGCAGTATTTT
many	TRBV7-8	TRBJ2-3	-	CASAGRGGTDTQYF	TGTGCCAGCGCGGGACGCGGGGGCACAGATACGCAGTATTTT
many	TRBV7-6	TRBJ1-1	-	CASSLFMAGENTEAFF	TGTGCCAGCAGCTTATTTATGGCAGGGGAGAACACTGAAGCTTTCTTT
-	TRBV27	TRBJ2-5	-	CASSFRLQGDAETQYF	TGTGCCAGCAGTTTCCGCCTACAGGGAGATGCGGAGACCCAGTACTTC
-	TRBV2	TRBJ2-1	-	CAIPAGGGQFF	TGTGCCATCCCCGCTGGCGGGGGCCAGTTCTTC
few	TRBV4-2	TRBJ1-4	-	CASSQDPTGLSREKLFF	TGTGCCAGCAGCCAAGATCCCACAGGACTTAGTAGGGAAAAACTGTTTTTT
-	TRBV5-5	TRBJ2-2	-	CATAGGRANTGELFF	TGTGCCACCGCAGGGGGGAGAGCGAACACCGGGGAGCTGTTTTTT
-	TRBV7-3	TRBJ2-1	-	CASSLKGGISYNEQFF	TGTGCCAGCAGCTTAAAAGGGGGGATAAGCTACAATGAGCAGTTCTTC
-	TRBV28	TRBJ2-3	-	CASSIRPSSTDTQYF	TGTGCCAGCAGTATCAGGCCTTCTAGCACAGATACGCAGTATTTT
few	TRBV27	TRBJ2-1	-	CASSLSGTPGTVLPFF	TGTGCCAGCAGTTTATCGGGGACTCCGGGGACAGTTCTTCCGTTCTTC
few	TRBV5-5	TRBJ2-1	-	CASSTQKIWPNEQFF	TGTGCCAGCAGCACCCAAAAAATCTGGCCTAACGAGCAGTTCTTC
-	TRBV13	TRBJ2-7	-	CASSLYNRDVDEQYF	TGTGCCAGCAGCTTATATAACAGGGATGTCGACGAGCAGTACTTC
-	TRBV28	TRBJ1-6	TRBD1	CASSSTRQGPRRWDSPLHF	TGTGCCAGCAGTTCAACTCGACAGGGGCCCCGTCGGTGGGATTCACCCCTCCACTTT